These 13 T cell receptor beta chains were all obtained from the same sample, sequenced in a study of blood T cell repertoires in COVID-19. The assay was immunoSEQ multiplex PCR, and TCRdb's table has in-frame clones only and misses some. Of 250,000 or so clones listed, about 80% are singletons. The material sequenced was peripheral blood. Receptors originate from a woman over 75 with acute or convalescent COVID-19.

J is TRBJ1-1 and V is TRBV6-1; tentative D call: TRBD1 (5 bases). In germline, CDR1 is MNHNS, CDR2 SASEGT. Trimming stripped 1 base from V and 3 bases from J, with 12 bases between. The CDR3 has 15 amino acids. The CDR3 DNA is TGTGCCAGCAGTGAAGGGGGCCTAGGGCACACTGAAGCTTTCTTT. Protein: CASSEGGLGHTEAFF.

This chain uses TRBV12-2 with TRBJ2-7; the table's D call TRBD1 went unverified against the DNA. TRBV12-2 is termed a pseudogene. The CDR3 covers 15 residues. CDR3 amino acids: CASRVPPGQGYEQYF. Written as DNA, the CDR3 is TGTGCAAGTCGCGTACCCCCGGGACAGGGCTACGAGCAGTACTTC.

The table lists this clone with a count of one. The chain uses TRBV18 and TRBJ2-2; the D is unclear. Germline V lookup: CDR1 KGHSH, CDR2 LQKENI. This CDR3 is 14 amino acids long. V dropped 6 bases and J dropped 4 bases, with 12 bases sitting between them. CDR3 loop: CASSRGGGTGELFF. CDR3 DNA: TGTGCCAGCTCCCGAGGCGGCGGCACCGGGGAGCTGTTTTTT.

This clone was counted a single time. This sequence joins TRBV3-1 (or the pseudogene TRBV3-2) and TRBJ1-2; tentatively, D is TRBD1 (5 bases). V was shortened by 0 bases and J by 6 bases, with 8 bases between the two germline ends. This CDR3 region has 13 residues. The V gene's germline CDR1 is LGHDT and CDR2 YNNKEL (reference sequence). CDR3 amino acids: CASSQDWGDGYTF. The CDR3 nucleotides read TGTGCCAGCAGCCAAGATTGGGGCGATGGCTACACCTTC.

The chain carries TRBV6-5 and TRBJ2-1, with 9 nucleotides matching TRBD2. Germline CDR1 MNHEY, CDR2 SVGAGI. J gave up 3 bases and V 6 bases, and 6 bases lay outside the gene matches. This CDR3 is 15 amino acids long. The DNA for the CDR3 is TGTGCCAGCAGGGTGGGTAGCGGGGGCTACAATGAGCAGTTCTTC. This encodes CASRVGSGGYNEQFF.

The genes are TRBV18 and TRBJ1-2, with unresolved D. The V gene's germline CDR1 is KGHSH and CDR2 LQKENI. This CDR3 has 13 residues. The V gene lost 2 bases and the J gene lost 5 bases, with 9 bases spanning the gap. Here the CDR3 reads CASSPKQHYGYTF. CDR3 coding DNA: TGTGCCAGCTCACCAAAACAGCATTATGGCTACACCTTC.

The chain links TRBV10-3 to TRBJ1-1, with D maybe TRBD1 (5 bases). Trimming removed 3 bases at V and 0 bases at J, with 8 bases between. Germline assignment: CDR1 ENHRY and CDR2 SYGVKD. The CDR3 consists of 14 residues. In DNA, the CDR3 is TGTGCCATCAGTGAAGGGGTCATGAACACTGAAGCTTTCTTT. Its translation is CAISEGVMNTEAFF.

This chain uses TRBV5-4 with TRBJ2-1; 12 bases match TRBD2. The CDR3 sequence is 15 residues long. The V and J ends lost 2 bases and 9 bases, in that order; junction bases with no gene match: 6. CDR1 is SGHNT, CDR2 YYREEE, per germline (reference sequence). This CDR3 is CASSLPGLAGREQFF. CDR3 nucleotides: TGTGCCAGCAGCTTACCGGGACTAGCGGGCCGTGAGCAGTTCTTC.

The V gene is TRBV29-1, the J gene TRBJ1-6; no firm D call. The CDR3 covers 14 residues. Trimming shortened V by 5 bases and J by 7 bases, and 15 bases separated the two germline ends. The germline CDR1 and CDR2 sequences are SQVTM and ANQGSEA. CDR3 in amino acids: CSVQYGNLNSPLHF. The CDR3 region has the DNA TGCAGCGTTCAGTACGGGAACTTAAATTCACCCCTCCACTTT.

The chain combines TRBV5-1 with TRBJ2-1, with 13 bases lining up with TRBD2. V gave up 0 bases and J gave up 5 bases; unmatched junction bases: 8. The CDR3 spans 18 residues. Germline values: CDR1 SGHRS, CDR2 YFSETQ. CDR3 amino acids: CASSLGWRTSGRNNEQFF. CDR3 sequence (DNA): TGCGCCAGCAGCTTGGGCTGGAGGACTAGCGGGAGAAACAATGAGCAGTTCTTC.

The V gene is TRBV7-9, the J gene TRBJ2-3; D is perhaps TRBD2 (6 bases). The CDR3 is made up of 16 amino acids. The germline V and J ends were trimmed by 1 base and 1 base, with 12 bases remaining between them. Germline V lookup: CDR1 SEHNR, CDR2 FQNEAQ (reference sequence). The CDR3 DNA follows: TGTGCCAGCAGCTTAGGTGTTGCTAGCGGCACAGATACGCAGTATTTT. This encodes CASSLGVASGTDTQYF. Using reference TRBV7-9 and TRBJ2-3 for the parts outside the CDR3, the full variable domain is DTGVSQNPRHKITKRGQNVTFRCDPISEHNRLYWYRQTLGQGPEFLTYFQNEAQLEKSRLLSDRFSAERPKGSFSTLEIQRTEQGDSAMYLCASSLGVASGTDTQYFGPGTRLTVL.

V usage is TRBV18 and J usage is TRBJ2-3, with 14 bases fitting TRBD2. Germline values: CDR1 KGHSH, CDR2 LQKENI. J was trimmed by 5 bases and V by 0 bases; bases with no gene match: 4. The CDR3 is 17 amino acids. The CDR3 nucleotides are TGTGCCAGCTCACCACCGACCGGGACTAGCGGGGGAGATACGCAGTATTTT. Its translation is CASSPPTGTSGGDTQYF.

The J gene is TRBJ1-3, the V gene TRBV19, with 12 bases identical to TRBD1. This CDR3 region has 19 residues. V dropped 3 bases and J dropped 1; count of bases not matched to a gene: 10. Germline V gene lookup returns CDR1 LNHDA and CDR2 SQIVND (reference sequence). The chain's CDR3 is CASSMIGTGGTKSGNTIYF. CDR3 sequence (DNA): TGTGCCAGTAGTATGATTGGGACAGGGGGCACCAAGTCTGGAAACACCATATATTTT.